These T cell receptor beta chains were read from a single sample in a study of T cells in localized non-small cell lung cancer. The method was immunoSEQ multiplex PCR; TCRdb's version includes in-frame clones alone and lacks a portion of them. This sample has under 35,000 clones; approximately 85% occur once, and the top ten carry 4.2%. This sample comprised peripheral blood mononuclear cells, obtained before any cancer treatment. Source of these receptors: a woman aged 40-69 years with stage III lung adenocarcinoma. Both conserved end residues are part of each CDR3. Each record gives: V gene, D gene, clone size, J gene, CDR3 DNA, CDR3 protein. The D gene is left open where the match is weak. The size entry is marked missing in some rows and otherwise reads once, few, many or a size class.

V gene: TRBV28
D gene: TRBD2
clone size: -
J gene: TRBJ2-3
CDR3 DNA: TGTGCCAGCAGGAGCGGGGGGGCTGTAGATACGCAGTATTTT
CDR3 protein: CASRSGGAVDTQYF

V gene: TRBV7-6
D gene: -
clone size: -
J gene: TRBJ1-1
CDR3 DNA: TGTGCCAGCAGCTATACAGGGAGCGGGACTGAAGCTTTCTTT
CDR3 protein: CASSYTGSGTEAFF

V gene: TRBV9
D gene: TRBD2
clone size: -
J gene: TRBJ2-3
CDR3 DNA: TGTGCCAGCAGCAAGAGCGGGAGCACGACAGATACGCAGTATTTT
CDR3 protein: CASSKSGSTTDTQYF

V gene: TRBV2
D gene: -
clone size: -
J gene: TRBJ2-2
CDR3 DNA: TGTGCCAGCAGAAGAGGAAGCGGCGAACACCGGGGAGCTGTTTTT
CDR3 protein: CASRRGSGEHRGAVF

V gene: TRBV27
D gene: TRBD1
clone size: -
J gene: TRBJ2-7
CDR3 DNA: TGTGCCAGCAGCCAATTCCGGGACAGCGCAACCTACGAGCAGTACTTC
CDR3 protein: CASSQFRDSATYEQYF

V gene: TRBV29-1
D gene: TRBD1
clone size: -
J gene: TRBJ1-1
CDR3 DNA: TGCAGCGTTGAAGATCCAAGACAGGGGGCGTGGGTAGCTTTCTTT
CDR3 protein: CSVEDPRQGAWVAFF

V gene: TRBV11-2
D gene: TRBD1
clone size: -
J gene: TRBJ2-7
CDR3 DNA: TGTGCCAGCAGCCTGCGGACAGGGGGACCCGGGGAGCAGTACTTC
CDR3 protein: CASSLRTGGPGEQYF

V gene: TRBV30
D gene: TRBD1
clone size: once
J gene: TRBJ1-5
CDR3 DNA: TGTGCCTGGAGTGTACAGGGACAGGGTAATCAGCCCCAGCATTTT
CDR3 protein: CAWSVQGQGNQPQHF

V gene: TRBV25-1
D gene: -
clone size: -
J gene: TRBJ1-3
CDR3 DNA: TGTGCCAGCAGTGAATATGGGGGAGGCTCTGGAAACACCATATATTTT
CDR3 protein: CASSEYGGGSGNTIYF

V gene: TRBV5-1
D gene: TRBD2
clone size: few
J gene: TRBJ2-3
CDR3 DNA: TGCGCCAGCAGCTTGGGGCTAGCGGGGGATACGCAGTATTTT
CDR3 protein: CASSLGLAGDTQYF

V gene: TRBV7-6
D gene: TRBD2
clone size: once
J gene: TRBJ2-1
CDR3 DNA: TGTGCCAGCAGCCCGACTAGCGGGGGTTGGGATGAGCAGTTCTTC
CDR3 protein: CASSPTSGGWDEQFF

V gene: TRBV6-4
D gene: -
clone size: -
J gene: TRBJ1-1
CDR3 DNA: TGTGCCAGCAGTCGGGGTGAGGAAGGGTCTGAAGCTTTCTTT
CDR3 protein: CASSRGEEGSEAFF

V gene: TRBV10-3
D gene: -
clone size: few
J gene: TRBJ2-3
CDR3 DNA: TGTGCCATCAGTGAACGAGGTAGCACAGATACGCAGTATTTT
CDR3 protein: CAISERGSTDTQYF

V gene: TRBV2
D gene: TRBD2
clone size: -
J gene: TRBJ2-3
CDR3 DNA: TGTGCCAGCAGTGAAGCAAATAGCGGGGGCCTCACAGATACGCAGTATTTT
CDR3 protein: CASSEANSGGLTDTQYF

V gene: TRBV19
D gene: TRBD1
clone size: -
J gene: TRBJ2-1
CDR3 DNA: TGTGCCAGTAGTCTGGGATGGGGACAGAACTACAATGAGCAGTTCTTC
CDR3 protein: CASSLGWGQNYNEQFF

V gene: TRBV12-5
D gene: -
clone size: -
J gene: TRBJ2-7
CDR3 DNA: TGTGCTAGTGGTTTGTACAGGGCGAGCTACGAGCAGTACTTC
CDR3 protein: CASGLYRASYEQYF

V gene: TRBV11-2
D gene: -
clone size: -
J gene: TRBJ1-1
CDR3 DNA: TGTGCCAGCAGCTTAGCGTATGACATGAACACTGAAGCTTTCTTT
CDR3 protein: CASSLAYDMNTEAFF

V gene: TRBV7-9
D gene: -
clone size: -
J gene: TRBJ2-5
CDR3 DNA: TGTGCCAGCAGCCCTAGACGGAGTGGAGAGACCCAGTACTTC
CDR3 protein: CASSPRRSGETQYF

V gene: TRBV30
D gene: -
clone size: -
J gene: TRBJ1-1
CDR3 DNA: TGTGCCTGGGGGACCCCCAGGACTTTCTTT
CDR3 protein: CAWGTPRTFF

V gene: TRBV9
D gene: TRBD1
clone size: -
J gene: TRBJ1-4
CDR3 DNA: TGTGCCAGCAGCCCACAGACAGGGGAGGAAAAACTGTTTTTT
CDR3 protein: CASSPQTGEEKLFF

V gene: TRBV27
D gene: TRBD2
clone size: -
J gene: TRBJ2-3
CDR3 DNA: TGTGCCAGCAGTTACAGTAGCGGGAGGGCGCAGTATTTT
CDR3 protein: CASSYSSGRAQYF

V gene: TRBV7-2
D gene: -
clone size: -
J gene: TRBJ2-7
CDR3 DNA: TGCGCCAGCAGCCAAGGTGACGGGTCCACCTACGAGCAGTACTTC
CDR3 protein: CASSQGDGSTYEQYF

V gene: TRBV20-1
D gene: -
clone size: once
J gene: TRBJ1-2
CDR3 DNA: TGCAGTGCCATCGGGCGCCACTTC
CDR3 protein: CSAIGRHF

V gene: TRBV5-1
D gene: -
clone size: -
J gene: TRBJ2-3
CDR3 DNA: TGCGCCAGCAGCGCCGGGGGTGTCGCAGATACGCAGTATTTT
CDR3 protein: CASSAGGVADTQYF

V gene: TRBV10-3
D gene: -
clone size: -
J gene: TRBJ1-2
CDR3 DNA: TGTGCCACCAAAGGGGGGGGCTACACCTTC
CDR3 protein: CATKGGGYTF

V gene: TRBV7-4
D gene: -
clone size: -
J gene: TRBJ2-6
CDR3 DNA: TGTGCCAGCAGCCTCACGGGCTCACAAAGTCGGGCCAACGTCCTGACTTTC
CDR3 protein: CASSLTGSQSRANVLTF

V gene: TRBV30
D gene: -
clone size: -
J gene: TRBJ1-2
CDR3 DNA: TGTGCCTGGAGGCCCACAGAGAACTATGGCTACACCTTC
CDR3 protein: CAWRPTENYGYTF